The clone carrying this T cell receptor beta chain appeared a few times. This CDR3 is built from 15 residues. Per germline, CDR1 MNHNS and CDR2 SASEGT. V was clipped by 3 bases and J by 2 bases, with 11 bases between them. Amplification in unsorted PBMC replicate PCRs started from around 0.3 ug DNA, which equals about 30,000 T cell genomes. The assay was immunoSEQ multiplex PCR, and TCRdb's table has in-frame clones only and misses some. The table records about 560,000 clones, roughly four fifths of them present only once. This specimen comes from a study of shared clonotypes between healthy human individuals.

This chain uses TRBV6-1 with TRBJ1-3; weak D call: TRBD1 (5 bases). Sequencing was carried out using PBMCs. This sequence was found in a woman aged 40 to 50 in good health. Some clones in this sample may be carry-over from other donors' samples. CDR3 sequence: CASSEGGVPGNTIYF. DNA of the CDR3: TGTGCCAGCAGTGAGGGGGGGGTCCCTGGAAACACCATATATTTT.